This TCR beta chain stems from a study of blood T cell repertoires in COVID-19. Background on the study: The samples span acute and convalescent COVID-19 from the United States, Italy and Spain. PBMCs, B-cell-depleted T cells, or T cells were the source of the cDNA or gDNA that made up the material.

Germline V CDR1 and CDR2: SGHVS, FQNEAQ. Trimming removed 4 bases at V and 5 bases at J, with 11 bases between. The CDR3 is 14 amino acids. Methods used by the authors: Reference gene primers were amplified, and this amplification served to estimate nucleated cell counts. TCRdb's table, derived via immunoSEQ multiplex PCR, lists solely in-frame clones and lacks some. V and J calls and clone size follow that table, whereas D and trimming were derived from the DNA. The sample has roughly 50,000 clones, about four fifths seen once. The sample holds a few counts of this clone. Source material: peripheral blood. The sequence came from a woman aged 55-69 years with acute or convalescent COVID-19. The chain employs TRBV7-8 and TRBJ1-4, with a possible D match to TRBD1 (6 bases). In DNA form, the CDR3 reads TGTGCCAGCAGCTCCAACACAGGGAATGAAAAACTGTTTTTT. Translated, it gives CASSSNTGNEKLFF.